This T cell receptor beta chain comes out of a study of cytomegalovirus exposure and HLA in healthy donors. For the study at large: The 120 validation repertoires were produced on the same platform as the approximately 620 repertoires of the first cohort. This was reported in a later analysis. The study, taken as a whole, reports: Confirmation was obtained in vitro that three CMV-associated chains are specific for CMV antigens. Researchers catalogued approximately 170 TCR beta chains as cytomegalovirus-associated.

Method: immunoSEQ multiplex PCR; TCRdb's copy keeps in-frame clones and lacks some. The sample yields some 150,000 clones, 85% to 90% seen once. As concerns this clone: The antigen is undetermined.

The clonotype comes from a woman aged 18-29 years in good health and CMV-seropositive. The sample taken for sequencing was PBMCs.

CDR3 DNA: TGTGCCAGCAGCGTATCAGGGGGCAATCACAATGAGCAGTTCTTC. Amino acids: CASSVSGGNHNEQFF. The chain is built from TRBV7-9 and TRBJ2-1; 8 nucleotides align to TRBD1. Germline lookup yields CDR1 SEHNR and CDR2 FQNEAQ (reference sequence). This CDR3 is built from 15 residues. V was clipped by 5 bases and J by 5 bases; unmatched bases: 8.